These 3 T cell receptor beta chains were all obtained from the same sample, sequenced in a study of blood T cell repertoires in COVID-19 (TCRdb year 2020). The library was made by the immunoSEQ multiplex PCR assay. As stored in TCRdb, this immuneACCESS dataset retains in-frame rearrangements with V and J assigned. A fraction of the clones does not appear; measured against another copy, unresolved V genes explain less than half of the discrepancy, and the remainder lacks a known reason. The sample includes around 400,000 clones, with more than 70% observed a single time. The ten largest account for about 2.3% of the sample. Sequenced sample: peripheral blood. The receptors here all came from a woman in her sixties with COVID-19, enrolled during active disease.

The chain recombines TRBV6-5 with TRBJ1-2; the D is unclear. V shed 5 bases and J shed 8 bases, with 12 bases lying between them. The CDR3 has 12 residues. Germline loops: CDR1 MNHEY, CDR2 SVGAGI. CDR3 amino acids: CASSPKKPGYTF. Written as DNA, the CDR3 is TGTGCCAGCAGTCCCAAAAAGCCCGGCTACACCTTC.

This chain connects TRBV3-1 (or the pseudogene TRBV3-2) to TRBJ2-5; D is possibly TRBD2 (6 bases). Germline CDR1 is LGHDT and CDR2 is YNNKEL (reference sequence). V lost 1 base and J 4 bases, leaving 16 bases between the germline ends. The CDR3 extends over 16 amino acids. CDR3 protein: CASSQGGATKTETQYF. The CDR3 region has the DNA TGTGCCAGCAGCCAAGGCGGGGCCACAAAGACAGAGACCCAGTACTTC.

J is TRBJ2-2 and V is TRBV7-8, with TRBD2 identical over 10 bases. This CDR3 spans 15 amino acids. Germline V gene data show CDR1 as SGHVS and CDR2 as FQNEAQ. J was trimmed by 6 bases and V by 7 bases; bases with no gene match: 8. The CDR3 loop reads CASTQSGGAAGELFF. The DNA for the CDR3 is TGTGCCAGCACCCAAAGCGGGGGGGCCGCCGGGGAGCTGTTTTTT.